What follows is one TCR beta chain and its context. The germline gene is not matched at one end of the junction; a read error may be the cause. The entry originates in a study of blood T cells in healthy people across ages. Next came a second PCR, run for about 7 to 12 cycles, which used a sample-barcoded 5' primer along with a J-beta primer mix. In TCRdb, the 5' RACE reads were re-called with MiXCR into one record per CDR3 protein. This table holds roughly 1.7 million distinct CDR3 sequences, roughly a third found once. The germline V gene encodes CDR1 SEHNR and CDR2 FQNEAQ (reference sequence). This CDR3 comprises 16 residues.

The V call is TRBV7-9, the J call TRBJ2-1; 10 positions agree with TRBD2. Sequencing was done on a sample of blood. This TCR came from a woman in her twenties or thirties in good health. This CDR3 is CASSFSVSSGSEEQFF. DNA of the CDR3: TGTGCCAGTAGCTTTAGCGTTTCTAGCGGGAGTGAGGAGCAGTTCTTC.